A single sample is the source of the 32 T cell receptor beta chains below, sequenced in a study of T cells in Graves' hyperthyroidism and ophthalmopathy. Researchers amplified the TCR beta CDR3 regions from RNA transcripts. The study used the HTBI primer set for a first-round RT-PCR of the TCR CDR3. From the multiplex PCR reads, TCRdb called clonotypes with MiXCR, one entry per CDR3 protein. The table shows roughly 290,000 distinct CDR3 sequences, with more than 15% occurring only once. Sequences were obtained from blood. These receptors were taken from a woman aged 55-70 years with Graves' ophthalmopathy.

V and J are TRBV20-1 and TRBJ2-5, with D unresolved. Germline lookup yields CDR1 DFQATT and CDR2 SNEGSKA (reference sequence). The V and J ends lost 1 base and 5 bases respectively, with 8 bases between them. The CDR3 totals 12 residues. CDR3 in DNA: TGCAGTGCTAGAGCAGATCGGGAGACCCAGTACTTC. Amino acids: CSARADRETQYF.

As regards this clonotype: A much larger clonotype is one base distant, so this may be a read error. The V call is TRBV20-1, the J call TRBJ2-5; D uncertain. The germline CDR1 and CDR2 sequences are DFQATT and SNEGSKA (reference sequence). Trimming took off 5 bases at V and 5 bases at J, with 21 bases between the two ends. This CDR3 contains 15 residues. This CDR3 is CSAPNPRARPETQYF. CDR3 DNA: TGCAGTGCTCCAAACCCCCGGGCAAGGCCGGAGACCCAGTACTTC.

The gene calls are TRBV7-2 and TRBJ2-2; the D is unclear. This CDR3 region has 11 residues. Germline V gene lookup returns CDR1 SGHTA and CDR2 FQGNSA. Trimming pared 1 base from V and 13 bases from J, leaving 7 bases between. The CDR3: CASSLVGPLFF. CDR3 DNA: TGTGCCAGCAGCTTAGTAGGCCCGCTGTTTTTT.

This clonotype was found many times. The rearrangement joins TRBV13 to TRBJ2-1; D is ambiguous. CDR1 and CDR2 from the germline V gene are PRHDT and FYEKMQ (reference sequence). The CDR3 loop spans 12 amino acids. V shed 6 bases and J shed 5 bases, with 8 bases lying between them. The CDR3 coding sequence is TGTGCCAGCAGTTTCAGCCACAATGAGCAGTTCTTC. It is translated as CASSFSHNEQFF.

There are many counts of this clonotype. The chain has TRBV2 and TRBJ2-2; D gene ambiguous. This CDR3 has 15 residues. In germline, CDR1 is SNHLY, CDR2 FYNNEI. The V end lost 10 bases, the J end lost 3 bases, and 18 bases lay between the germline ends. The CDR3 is CATQEWSTDTGELFF. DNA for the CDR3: TGTGCCACCCAAGAGTGGAGTACTGACACCGGGGAGCTGTTTTTT.

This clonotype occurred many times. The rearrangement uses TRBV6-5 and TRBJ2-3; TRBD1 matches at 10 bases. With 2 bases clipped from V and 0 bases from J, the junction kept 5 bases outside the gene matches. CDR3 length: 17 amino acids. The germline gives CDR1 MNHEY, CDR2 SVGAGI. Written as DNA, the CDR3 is TGTGCCAGCAGTTACCCCGGGACAGGGGCGAGCACAGATACGCAGTATTTT. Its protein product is CASSYPGTGASTDTQYF.

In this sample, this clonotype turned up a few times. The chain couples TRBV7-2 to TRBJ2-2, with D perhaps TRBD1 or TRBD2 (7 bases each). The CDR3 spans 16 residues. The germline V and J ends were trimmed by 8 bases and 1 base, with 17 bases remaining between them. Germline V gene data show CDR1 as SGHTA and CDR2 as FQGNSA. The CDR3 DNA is TGTGCCAGCGGGGGGGTGACAGGGAGGAACACCGGGGAGCTGTTTTTT. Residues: CASGGVTGRNTGELFF.

The DNA for the CDR3 is TGTGCCAGCAGCTTGGAACAGGGGCGGGAGACCCAGTACTTC. Its protein product is CASSLEQGRETQYF. V is TRBV5-6 and J is TRBJ2-5; the match to TRBD1 covers 7 bases. The CDR3 runs to 14 residues. J gave up 5 bases and V 0 bases, and 4 bases lay outside the gene matches. The germline CDR1 and CDR2 sequences are SGHDT and YYEEEE.

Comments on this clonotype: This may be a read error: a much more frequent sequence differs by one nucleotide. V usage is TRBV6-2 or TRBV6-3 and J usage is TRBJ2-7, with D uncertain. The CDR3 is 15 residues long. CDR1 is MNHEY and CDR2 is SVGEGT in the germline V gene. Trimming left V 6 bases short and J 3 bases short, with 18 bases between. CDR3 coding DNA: TGTGCCAGCAGCGCGCCATCGACCGCCGGCTACGAGCAGTACTTC. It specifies CASSAPSTAGYEQYF.

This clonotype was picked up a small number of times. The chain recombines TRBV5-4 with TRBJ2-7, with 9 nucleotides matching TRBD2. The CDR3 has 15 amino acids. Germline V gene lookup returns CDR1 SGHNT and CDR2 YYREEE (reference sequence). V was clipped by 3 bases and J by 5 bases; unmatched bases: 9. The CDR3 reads CASSSFSGSSDEQYF. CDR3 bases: TGTGCCAGCAGCTCTTTTAGCGGGAGCAGCGACGAGCAGTACTTC.

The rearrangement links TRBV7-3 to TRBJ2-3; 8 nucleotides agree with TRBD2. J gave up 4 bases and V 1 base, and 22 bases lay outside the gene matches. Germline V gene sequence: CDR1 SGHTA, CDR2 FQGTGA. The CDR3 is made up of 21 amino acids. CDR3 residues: CASSLKPLTSGGSPGADTQYF. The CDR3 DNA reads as TGTGCCAGCAGCTTAAAACCCCTAACTAGCGGAGGATCCCCCGGAGCAGATACGCAGTATTTT.

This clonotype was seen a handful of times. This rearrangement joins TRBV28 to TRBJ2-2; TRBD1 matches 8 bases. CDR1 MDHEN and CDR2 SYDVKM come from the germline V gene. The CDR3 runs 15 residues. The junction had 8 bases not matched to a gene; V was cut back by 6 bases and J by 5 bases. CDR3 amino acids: CASRRTGGGTGELFF. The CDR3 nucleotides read TGTGCCAGCAGGCGTACAGGGGGAGGTACCGGGGAGCTGTTTTTT.

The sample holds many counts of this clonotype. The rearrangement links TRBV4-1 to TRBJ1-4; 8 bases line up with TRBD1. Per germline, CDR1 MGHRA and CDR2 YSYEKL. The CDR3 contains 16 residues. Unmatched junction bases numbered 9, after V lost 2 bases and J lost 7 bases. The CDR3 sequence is CASSQSRRQGTEKLFF. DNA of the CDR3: TGCGCCAGCAGCCAATCGCGGCGACAGGGGACTGAAAAACTGTTTTTT.

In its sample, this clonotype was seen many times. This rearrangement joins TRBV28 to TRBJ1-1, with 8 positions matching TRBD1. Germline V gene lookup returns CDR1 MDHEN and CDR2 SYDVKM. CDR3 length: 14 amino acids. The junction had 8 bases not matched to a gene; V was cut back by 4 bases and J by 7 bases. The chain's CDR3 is CASSSVPGQDEAFF. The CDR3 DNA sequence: TGTGCCAGCAGTTCGGTCCCGGGACAGGATGAAGCTTTCTTT.

The CDR3 DNA reads as TGCAGTGCTAGAGATCACGTAGGAATAGCCCTTGGCTACACCTTC. It codes for CSARDHVGIALGYTF. The chain carries TRBV20-1 and TRBJ1-2, with D uncertain. V shed 0 bases and J shed 7 bases, with 18 bases lying between them. Germline V gene lookup returns CDR1 DFQATT and CDR2 SNEGSKA (reference sequence). CDR3 length: 15 residues.

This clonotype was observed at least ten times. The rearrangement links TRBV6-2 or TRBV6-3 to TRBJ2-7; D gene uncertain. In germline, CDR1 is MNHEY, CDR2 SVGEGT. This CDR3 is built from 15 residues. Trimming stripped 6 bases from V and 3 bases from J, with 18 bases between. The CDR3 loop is CASRMTHTPYYEQYF. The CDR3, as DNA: TGTGCCAGCAGGATGACTCACACGCCGTACTACGAGCAGTACTTC.

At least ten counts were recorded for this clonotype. This CDR3 is CATRTGDNEQFF. CDR3 coding DNA: TGTGCCACCCGGACAGGGGACAATGAGCAGTTCTTC. V usage is TRBV6-1 and J usage is TRBJ2-1; 9 bases are shared with TRBD1. The germline gives CDR1 MNHNS, CDR2 SASEGT. V lost 10 bases and J lost 5; bases outside the gene matches: 3. There are 12 residues in the CDR3.

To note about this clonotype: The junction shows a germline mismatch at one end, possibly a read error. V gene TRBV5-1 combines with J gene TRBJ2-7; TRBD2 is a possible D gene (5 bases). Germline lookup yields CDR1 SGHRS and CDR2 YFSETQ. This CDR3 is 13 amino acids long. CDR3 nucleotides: TGTGCCAGCAGAGGGATGTCGGGCTACGAGCAGTACTTC. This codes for CASRGMSGYEQYF.

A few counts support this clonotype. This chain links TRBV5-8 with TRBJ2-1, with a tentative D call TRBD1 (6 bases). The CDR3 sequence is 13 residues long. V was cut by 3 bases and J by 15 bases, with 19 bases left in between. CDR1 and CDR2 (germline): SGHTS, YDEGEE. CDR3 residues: CASSSQTGTVRFF. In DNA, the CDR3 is TGTGCCAGCAGCTCACAAACAGGGACCGTAAGGTTCTTC.

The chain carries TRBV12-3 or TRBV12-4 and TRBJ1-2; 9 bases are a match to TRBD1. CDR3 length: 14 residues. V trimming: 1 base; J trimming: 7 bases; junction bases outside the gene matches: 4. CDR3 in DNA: TGTGCCAGCAGTTTAGGGTACAGGGGGCTTGGCTACACCTTC. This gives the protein CASSLGYRGLGYTF.

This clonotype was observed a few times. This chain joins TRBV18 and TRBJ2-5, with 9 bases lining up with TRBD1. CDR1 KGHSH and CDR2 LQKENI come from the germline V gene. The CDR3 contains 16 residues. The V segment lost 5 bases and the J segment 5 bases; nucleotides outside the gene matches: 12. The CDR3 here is CASSVTETGGLETQYF. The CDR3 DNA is TGTGCCAGCTCAGTCACCGAGACAGGGGGTTTGGAGACCCAGTACTTC.

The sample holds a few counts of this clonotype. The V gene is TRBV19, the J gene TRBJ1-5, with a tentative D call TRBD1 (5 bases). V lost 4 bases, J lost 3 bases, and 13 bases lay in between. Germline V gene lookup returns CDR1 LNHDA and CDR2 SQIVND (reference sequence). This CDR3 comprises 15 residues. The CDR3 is CASSKGGGFNQPQHF. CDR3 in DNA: TGTGCCAGTAGTAAAGGTGGGGGATTCAATCAGCCCCAGCATTTT.

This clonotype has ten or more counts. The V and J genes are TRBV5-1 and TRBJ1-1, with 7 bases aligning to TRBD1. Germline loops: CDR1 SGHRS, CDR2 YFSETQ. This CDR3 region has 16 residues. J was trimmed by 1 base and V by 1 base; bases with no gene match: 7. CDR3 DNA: TGCGCCAGCAGCTTGAGAGGGGGCTACTCGAACACTGAAGCTTTCTTT. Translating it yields CASSLRGGYSNTEAFF.

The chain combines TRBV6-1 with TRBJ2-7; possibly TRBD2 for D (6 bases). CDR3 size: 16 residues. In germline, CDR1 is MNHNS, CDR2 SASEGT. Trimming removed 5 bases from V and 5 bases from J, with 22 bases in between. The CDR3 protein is CASSTWSEGDFHEQYF. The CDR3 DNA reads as TGTGCCAGCAGTACCTGGTCGGAGGGAGATTTCCACGAGCAGTACTTC.

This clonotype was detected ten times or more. The CDR3 region has the DNA TGTGCCAGCAGTTTCCCGACGGAGAGCTCCTACGAGCAGTACTTC. It yields the protein CASSFPTESSYEQYF. The V call is TRBV13, the J call TRBJ2-7; D is unclear. The ends were cut back, 6 bases at V and 0 bases at J, with 15 bases in the middle. CDR1 and CDR2 from the germline V gene are PRHDT and FYEKMQ (reference sequence). This CDR3 comprises 15 residues.

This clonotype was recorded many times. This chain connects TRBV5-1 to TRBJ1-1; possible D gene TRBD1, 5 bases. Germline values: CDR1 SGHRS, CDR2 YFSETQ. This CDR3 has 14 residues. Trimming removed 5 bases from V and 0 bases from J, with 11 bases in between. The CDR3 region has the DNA TGCGCCAGCAGTTGGAGACAGATGAACACTGAAGCTTTCTTT. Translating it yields CASSWRQMNTEAFF.

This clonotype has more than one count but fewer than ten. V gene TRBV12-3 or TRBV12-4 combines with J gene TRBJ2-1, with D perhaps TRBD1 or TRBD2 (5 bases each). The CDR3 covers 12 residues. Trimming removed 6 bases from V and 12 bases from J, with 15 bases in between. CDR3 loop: CASRSGTLGQFF. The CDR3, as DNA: TGTGCCAGCAGAAGTGGGACCCTGGGGCAGTTCTTC.

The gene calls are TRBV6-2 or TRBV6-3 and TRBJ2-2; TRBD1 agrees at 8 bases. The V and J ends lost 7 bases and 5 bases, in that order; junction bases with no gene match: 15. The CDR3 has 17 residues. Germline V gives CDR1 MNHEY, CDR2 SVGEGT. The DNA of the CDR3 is TGTGCCAGCAAAAAAAAGGCAGGGGGCCGATTAACCGGGGAGCTGTTTTTT. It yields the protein CASKKKAGGRLTGELFF.

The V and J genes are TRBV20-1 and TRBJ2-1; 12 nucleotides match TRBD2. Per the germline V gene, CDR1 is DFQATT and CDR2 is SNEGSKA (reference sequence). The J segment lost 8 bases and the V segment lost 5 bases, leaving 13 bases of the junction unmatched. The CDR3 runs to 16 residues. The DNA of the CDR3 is TGCAGTGCTGAACTAGCGGGAGGCTTCGTGATGGATGAGCAGTTCTTC. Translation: CSAELAGGFVMDEQFF.

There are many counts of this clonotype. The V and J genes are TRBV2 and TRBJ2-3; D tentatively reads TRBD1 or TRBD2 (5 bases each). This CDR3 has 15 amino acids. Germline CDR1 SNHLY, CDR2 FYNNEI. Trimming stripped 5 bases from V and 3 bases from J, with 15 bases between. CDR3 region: CASSQNRGETDTQYF. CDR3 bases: TGTGCCAGCAGTCAGAACCGAGGGGAGACAGATACGCAGTATTTT.

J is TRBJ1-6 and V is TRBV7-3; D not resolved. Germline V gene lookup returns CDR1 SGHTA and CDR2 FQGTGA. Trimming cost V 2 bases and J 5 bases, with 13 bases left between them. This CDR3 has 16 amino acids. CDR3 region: CASSLASPKDNSPLHF. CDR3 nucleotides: TGTGCCAGCAGCTTAGCGAGTCCAAAAGATAATTCACCCCTCCACTTT.

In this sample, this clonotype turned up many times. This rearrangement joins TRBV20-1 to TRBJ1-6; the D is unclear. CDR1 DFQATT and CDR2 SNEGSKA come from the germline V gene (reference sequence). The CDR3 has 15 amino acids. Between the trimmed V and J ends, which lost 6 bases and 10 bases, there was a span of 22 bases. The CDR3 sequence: CSAPYPEAVGSPLHF. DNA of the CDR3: TGCAGTGCCCCCTACCCAGAGGCCGTGGGCTCACCCCTCCACTTT.